The clone carrying this T cell receptor beta chain was seen at least ten times. Antigen unknown. Germline V gene sequence: CDR1 DFQATT, CDR2 SNEGSKA (reference sequence). V dropped 3 bases and J dropped 5 bases, with 19 bases sitting between them. This CDR3 has 15 amino acids. The data derive from a study of neurological immune-mediated disorders. Overall study results and limits: Private repertoires in all groups were suggested, as expanded clones shared no CDR3 amino acid sequences across subjects. It was HTLV-1-associated myelopathy that showed the most TCR clonal expansion, while multiple sclerosis showed the least, falling below healthy controls.

The time point here: technical triplicate 1. The T cells used for sorted libraries numbered 1 million, either CD4+ or CD8+. 5'RACE generated cDNA with 10-nucleotide random UMIs. One entry per CDR3 protein results from TCRdb running MiXCR on the 5' RACE reads. The table lists some 25,000 distinct CDR3 sequences, less than 15% of them singletons. Sequencing was carried out using CD4+ T cells from blood. The V gene is TRBV20-1, the J gene TRBJ1-2; unclear D gene. The TCR comes from a female donor with HTLV-1-associated myelopathy (HAM/TSP). In DNA, the CDR3 is TGCAGTGCTAGCCTCAGTGGGTCCTTAGAGTATGGCTACACCTTC. This sequence encodes CSASLSGSLEYGYTF.